This T cell receptor beta chain originates from a study of blood T cells in healthy people across ages. The second PCR ran about 6 to 11 cycles with a sample-barcoded 5' primer and J-beta primers. TCRdb re-derived calls from the 5' RACE reads in MiXCR, one entry per CDR3 protein. The sample includes some 1.7 million distinct CDR3 sequences, 28% of them seen just once. The CDR3 is 15 amino acids. CDR1 is MNHNY, CDR2 SVGAGI, per germline (reference sequence). V was clipped by 5 bases and J by 2 bases, with 14 bases between them. The sample holds a few counts of this clonotype. Sequencing was carried out using blood. This clonotype was sampled from a woman between 25 and 40 years old in good health. The chain employs TRBV6-6 and TRBJ2-3, with D perhaps TRBD2 (6 bases). The CDR3 spells CASSPLAVYTDTQYF. In DNA form, the CDR3 reads TGTGCCAGCAGTCCATTAGCGGTATACACAGATACGCAGTATTTT.